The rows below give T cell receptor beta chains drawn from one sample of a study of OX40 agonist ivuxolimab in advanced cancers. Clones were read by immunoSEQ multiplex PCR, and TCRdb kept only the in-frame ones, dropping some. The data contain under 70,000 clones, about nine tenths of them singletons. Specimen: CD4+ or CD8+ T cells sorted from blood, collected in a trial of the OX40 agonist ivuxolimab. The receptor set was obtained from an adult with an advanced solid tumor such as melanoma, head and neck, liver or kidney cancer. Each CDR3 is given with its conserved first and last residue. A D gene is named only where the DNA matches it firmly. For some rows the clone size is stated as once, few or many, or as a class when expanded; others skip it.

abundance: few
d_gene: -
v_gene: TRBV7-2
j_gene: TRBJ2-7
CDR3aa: CASSLTTDYEQYF
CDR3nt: TGTGCCAGCAGCTTAACCACAGACTACGAGCAGTACTTC

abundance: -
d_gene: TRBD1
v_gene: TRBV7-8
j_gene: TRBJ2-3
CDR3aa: CASSPDRGTDTQYF
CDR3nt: TGTGCCAGCAGCCCGGACAGGGGAACAGATACGCAGTATTTT

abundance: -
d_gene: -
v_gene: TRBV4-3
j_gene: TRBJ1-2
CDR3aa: CASSQYIRTDVGYTF
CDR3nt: TGCGCCAGCAGCCAGTACATCAGGACAGATGTTGGCTACACCTTC

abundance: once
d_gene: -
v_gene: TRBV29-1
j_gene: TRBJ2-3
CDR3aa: CSDTGSSLTDTQYF
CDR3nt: TGCAGCGATACAGGGAGTTCCCTCACAGATACGCAGTATTTT

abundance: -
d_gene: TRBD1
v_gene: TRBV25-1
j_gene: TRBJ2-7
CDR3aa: CASSEIGGPTGATYEQYF
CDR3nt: TGTGCCAGCAGTGAAATAGGTGGGCCGACAGGGGCAACCTACGAGCAGTACTTC

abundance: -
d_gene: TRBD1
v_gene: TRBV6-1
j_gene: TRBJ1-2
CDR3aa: CASSESHRGQGYGYTF
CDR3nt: TGTGCCAGCAGTGAATCCCATCGGGGACAGGGGTATGGCTACACCTTC

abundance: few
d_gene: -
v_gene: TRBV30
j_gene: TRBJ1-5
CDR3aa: CAWSALREGPQHF
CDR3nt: TGTGCCTGGAGTGCCCTCAGGGAGGGGCCCCAGCATTTT

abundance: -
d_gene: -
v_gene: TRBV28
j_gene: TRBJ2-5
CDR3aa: CASSFLREESEETQYF
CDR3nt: TGTGCCAGCAGTTTTTTGAGGGAGGAGTCGGAAGAGACCCAGTACTTC

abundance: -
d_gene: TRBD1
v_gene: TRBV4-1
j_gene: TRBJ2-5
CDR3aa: CASSQDGTGAFETQYF
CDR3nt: TGCGCCAGCAGCCAAGACGGAACAGGGGCGTTTGAGACCCAGTACTTC

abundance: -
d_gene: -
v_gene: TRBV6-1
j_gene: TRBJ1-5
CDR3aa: CASSVGVQPQHF
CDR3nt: TGTGCCAGCAGTGTTGGAGTCCAGCCCCAGCATTTT

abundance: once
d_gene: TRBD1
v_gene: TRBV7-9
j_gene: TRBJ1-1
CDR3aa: CASSSSGQVTEAFF
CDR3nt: TGTGCCAGCAGCTCGTCGGGACAGGTGACTGAAGCTTTCTTT

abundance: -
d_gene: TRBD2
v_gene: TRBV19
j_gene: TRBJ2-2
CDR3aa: CASSIELAGGYTGELFF
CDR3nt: TGTGCCAGTAGTATAGAACTAGCGGGAGGGTACACCGGGGAGCTGTTTTTT

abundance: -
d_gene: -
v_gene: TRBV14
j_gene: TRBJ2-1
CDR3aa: CASSQAALSYNEQFF
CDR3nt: TGTGCCAGCAGCCAAGCTGCCCTCTCCTACAATGAGCAGTTCTTC

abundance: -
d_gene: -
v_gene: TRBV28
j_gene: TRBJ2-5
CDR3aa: CASSSPGPSRTQYF
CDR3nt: TGTGCCAGCAGTTCGCCCGGGCCTTCTAGGACCCAGTACTTC

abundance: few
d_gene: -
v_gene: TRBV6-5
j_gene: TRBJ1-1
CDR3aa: CASGRGPEAFF
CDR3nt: TGTGCCAGCGGGAGGGGCCCTGAAGCTTTCTTT

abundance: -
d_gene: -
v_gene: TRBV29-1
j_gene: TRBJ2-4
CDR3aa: CSVLAKNIQYF
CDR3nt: TGCAGCGTTCTAGCCAAAAACATTCAGTACTTC

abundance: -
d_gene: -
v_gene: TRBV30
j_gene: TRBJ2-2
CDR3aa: CAWSYGDGTGELFF
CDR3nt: TGTGCCTGGAGCTACGGGGACGGAACCGGGGAGCTGTTTTTT